This is a list of T cell receptor beta chains from one sample in a study of regulatory T cells in long-lasting Graves disease. TCRdb reprocessed the multiplex PCR reads with MiXCR, giving one entry per CDR3 protein. Among just over 600,000 distinct CDR3 sequences listed, 15% to 20% were seen once. The same data also went into a second study, on T cells in Graves' hyperthyroidism and ophthalmopathy.

Sequencing was performed on peripheral blood mononuclear cells (PBMCs), taken at new diagnosis, from a patient treated with antithyroid drugs. The receptors here all came from a young woman with Graves disease. Both conserved end residues are part of each CDR3.

TRBJ2-7	TRBV28	CASGSGSLPYEQYF
TRBJ2-7	TRBV27	CATTGGYEQYF
TRBJ2-1	TRBV11-1	CASSLGRVSSYNEQFF
TRBJ2-7	TRBV28	CASSVGRAWEQYF
TRBJ2-1	TRBV12-3/TRBV12-4	CASRAYGEQFF
TRBJ2-7	TRBV20-1	CSARDQGGRRTYEQYF
TRBJ1-4	TRBV5-1	CASSLMGTGHSNEKLFF
TRBJ2-5	TRBV12-3/TRBV12-4	CASSFLSQETQYF
TRBJ2-2	TRBV24-1	CATRGMGSGELFF
TRBJ2-3	TRBV2	CASSEQGLGTDTQYF
TRBJ2-3	TRBV20-1	CSGLPPSDTQYF
TRBJ1-1	TRBV5-1	CASSLVGRTMNTEAFF
TRBJ1-3	TRBV18	CASSQSPPGSGNTIYF
TRBJ2-6	TRBV12-3/TRBV12-4	CASRRGQGRLSGANVLTF
TRBJ1-5	TRBV10-3	CAISEGRGSNQPQHF
TRBJ2-5	TRBV9	CASSVRETWETQYF
TRBJ2-7	TRBV20-1	CSARVSGVYEQYF
TRBJ1-5	TRBV7-8	CASSLGRNSNQPQHF
TRBJ2-5	TRBV6-1	CASTIGSTGPETQYF
TRBJ2-5	TRBV18	CASSPRGEETQYF
TRBJ1-5	TRBV2	CASSEGYRGRQPQHF
TRBJ1-1	TRBV28	CASSLSAAYTEAFF
TRBJ2-1	TRBV5-6	CASSLLGNLYNEQFF
TRBJ1-5	TRBV6-1	CASSETLRTGYSNQPQHF
TRBJ1-4	TRBV7-2	CASSFVGLPSNEKLFF
TRBJ1-2	TRBV20-1	CSAFAPGEGYGYTF
TRBJ2-7	TRBV7-8	CASSLVGGYYEQYF
TRBJ2-3	TRBV5-1	CASSQGYGTDTQYF